Following are 23 T cell receptor beta chains from one sample sequenced in a study of T cell responses to AZD1222 COVID-19 vaccine. Profiling relied on immunoSEQ multiplex PCR, and the TCRdb table lists in-frame clones only, not all of them. The sample shows 65,000 to 95,000 clones, 80% to 90% of them seen only once. The specimen comprised peripheral blood, sampled 28 days after the second AZD1222 dose. The receptors here all came from an adult who received the AZD1222 COVID-19 vaccine.

The chain is built from TRBV6-9 and TRBJ2-7; D uncertain. V lost 2 bases and J lost 0, with 11 bases in between. Germline-derived CDR1 and CDR2 are MNHGY and SVAAGI. There are 15 residues in the CDR3. The CDR3: CASSYTAASSYEQYF. The CDR3 bases are TGTGCCAGCAGTTATACGGCCGCTAGCTCCTACGAGCAGTACTTC.

The rearrangement joins TRBV5-6 to TRBJ1-5, with D possibly being TRBD1 (5 bases). Germline CDR1 is SGHDT and CDR2 is YYEEEE. CDR3 size: 14 residues. V was clipped by 2 bases and J by 3 bases, with 9 bases between them. Written as DNA, the CDR3 is TGTGCCAGCAGCTTCGGGACCAACAATCAGCCCCAGCATTTT. Protein product: CASSFGTNNQPQHF.

This clone was seen only a few times. The chain recombines TRBV7-6 with TRBJ2-2; TRBD2 is a possible D gene (6 bases). The CDR3 is made up of 16 amino acids. CDR1 is SGHVS and CDR2 is FNYEAQ in the germline V gene. The V end was cut by 5 bases, the J end by 0 bases, with 13 bases between. The CDR3 bases are TGTGCCAGCAGCCCCCAGGGAGGTGCGAACACCGGGGAGCTGTTTTTT. It translates to CASSPQGGANTGELFF.

The chain recombines TRBV6-6 with TRBJ1-5; D gene uncertain. Germline CDR1 MNHNY, CDR2 SVGAGI (reference sequence). Trimming took 2 bases from V and 2 from J, leaving 10 bases between them. The CDR3 consists of 15 residues. The CDR3 DNA reads TGTGCCAGCAGTTACCGGACTGGGGGCAATCAGCCCCAGCATTTT. Encoded protein: CASSYRTGGNQPQHF.

This clone was found once. V is TRBV10-2 and J is TRBJ1-6, with 8 bases fitting TRBD1. J was trimmed by 10 bases and V by 0 bases; bases with no gene match: 8. Germline CDR1 and CDR2: WSHSY and SAAADI. This CDR3 comprises 16 residues. CDR3 DNA sequence: TGCGCCAGCAGTGAGTCGAGACCGGGACAGGAATCACCCCTCCACTTT. Translating gives CASSESRPGQESPLHF.

The CDR3 DNA reads as TGTGCCAGCAGTTACTCGCAAACGGCCTCCACTGAAGCTTTCTTT. It specifies CASSYSQTASTEAFF. The chain combines TRBV6-5 with TRBJ1-1; D uncertain. Germline CDR1 reads MNHEY; CDR2 reads SVGAGI. The CDR3 is 15 residues long. V dropped 0 bases and J dropped 4 bases, with 12 bases sitting between them.

CDR3 residues: CASSDPKSNQPQHF. The CDR3 nucleotides are TGTGCCAGTAGTGACCCTAAAAGCAATCAGCCCCAGCATTTT. J is TRBJ1-5 and V is TRBV19, with D unclear. The CDR3 has 14 residues. CDR1 is LNHDA and CDR2 is SQIVND in the germline V gene (reference sequence). V was shortened by 5 bases and J by 1 base, with 9 bases between the two germline ends.

This sequence joins TRBV11-2 and TRBJ2-7; TRBD2 might be the D (7 bases). Germline lookup yields CDR1 SGHAT and CDR2 FQNNGV. The germline V and J ends were trimmed by 0 bases and 7 bases, with 13 bases remaining between them. The CDR3 runs to 14 residues. The CDR3: CASSLDLGGAEQYF. CDR3 DNA: TGTGCCAGCAGCTTAGATCTGGGGGGGGCGGAGCAGTACTTC.

The chain links TRBV5-4 to TRBJ1-5, with TRBD1 matching 10 bases. Germline lookup yields CDR1 SGHNT and CDR2 YYREEE (reference sequence). The CDR3 loop spans 16 amino acids. V shed 2 bases, J shed 2 bases, and the junction held 4 bases outside the gene matches. The DNA for the CDR3 is TGTGCCAGCAGCTTTACCGGGACAGGGGGCAATCAGCCCCAGCATTTT. The encoded protein is CASSFTGTGGNQPQHF.

This chain links TRBV19 with TRBJ2-3, with 9 bases lining up with TRBD1. Germline V CDR1 and CDR2: LNHDA, SQIVND (reference sequence). The length of the CDR3 is 13 residues. J gave up 3 bases and V 9 bases, and 4 bases lay outside the gene matches. The CDR3 here is CASLGQGTDTQYF. The CDR3 DNA sequence: TGTGCCAGCCTAGGACAGGGGACAGATACGCAGTATTTT.

The chain is built from TRBV3-1 (or the pseudogene TRBV3-2) and TRBJ2-5; 14 positions agree with TRBD2. V lost 3 bases to trimming and J lost 7 bases; unmatched junction nucleotides: 10. CDR3 size: 17 residues. Germline V CDR1 and CDR2: LGHDT, YNNKEL (reference sequence). The CDR3 loop reads CASSQRLAGGPVGTQYF. CDR3 DNA sequence: TGTGCCAGCAGCCAGAGACTAGCGGGGGGGCCTGTGGGGACCCAGTACTTC.

V gene TRBV10-3 combines with J gene TRBJ1-1, with 9 nucleotides matching TRBD1. CDR1 and CDR2 from the germline V gene are ENHRY and SYGVKD. J was trimmed by 2 bases and V by 7 bases; bases with no gene match: 5. The CDR3 runs 14 residues. As DNA, the CDR3 is TGTGCCATCAATGACAGGGGGAAAAACACTGAAGCTTTCTTT. Amino acid sequence: CAINDRGKNTEAFF.

The chain carries TRBV6-5 and TRBJ2-3; the match to TRBD2 covers 7 bases. Germline trimming cut 7 bases from V and 4 bases from J; bases unmatched to any gene: 5. This CDR3 has 13 residues. Germline V gene sequence: CDR1 MNHEY, CDR2 SVGAGI. The CDR3 nucleotides are TGTGCCAGCACCACACGGGGGGCAGATACGCAGTATTTT. Translation gives CASTTRGADTQYF.

The V and J genes are TRBV10-3 and TRBJ2-2; TRBD1 agrees at 7 bases. The junction had 5 bases not matched to a gene; V was cut back by 10 bases and J by 0 bases. The CDR3 contains 14 residues. Germline V gene data show CDR1 as ENHRY and CDR2 as SYGVKD. Here the CDR3 reads CASQGQSNTGELFF. CDR3 in DNA: TGTGCCAGCCAGGGACAGTCGAACACCGGGGAGCTGTTTTTT.

This chain links TRBV7-2 with TRBJ1-1; the D is unclear. Germline CDR1 reads SGHTA; CDR2 reads FQGNSA. The CDR3 totals 13 residues. V lost 3 bases to trimming and J lost 1 base, with 6 bases between them. CDR3 bases: TGTGCCAGCAGCTTTACCGAGAACACTGAAGCTTTCTTT. It is translated as CASSFTENTEAFF.

The gene calls are TRBV19 and TRBJ1-1; D is undetermined. This CDR3 is 14 amino acids long. Germline V gene lookup returns CDR1 LNHDA and CDR2 SQIVND (reference sequence). Trimming shortened V by 6 bases and J by 1 base, and 12 bases separated the two germline ends. In DNA form, the CDR3 reads TGTGCCAGTAGGACTCGGGCGGAGAACACTGAAGCTTTCTTT. This sequence encodes CASRTRAENTEAFF.

There are a few counts of this clone. The V and J genes are TRBV19 and TRBJ1-5; D is ambiguous. In germline, CDR1 is LNHDA, CDR2 SQIVND (reference sequence). The V end was cut by 4 bases, the J end by 3 bases, with 13 bases between. This CDR3 is built from 15 residues. In DNA, the CDR3 is TGTGCCAGTAGTAGGCGGGATAGGGACAATCAGCCCCAGCATTTT. It yields the protein CASSRRDRDNQPQHF.

This clone has just a few counts. V is TRBV19 and J is TRBJ2-7; D gene ambiguous. The CDR3 has 15 residues. V lost 5 bases, J lost 0 bases, and 14 bases lay in between. Germline CDR1 reads LNHDA; CDR2 reads SQIVND (reference sequence). The chain's CDR3 is CASSPYWGSSYEQYF. CDR3 sequence (DNA): TGTGCCAGTAGTCCGTATTGGGGAAGCTCCTACGAGCAGTACTTC.

The chain links TRBV27 to TRBJ1-5; D gene uncertain. The germline CDR1 and CDR2 sequences are MNHEY and SMNVEV (reference sequence). CDR3 length: 13 residues. As DNA, the CDR3 is TGTGCTAGCCGGGAAGGGATGAATCAGCCCCAGCATTTT. Amino acid sequence: CASREGMNQPQHF.

The chain is built from TRBV7-2 and TRBJ2-1; weak D call: TRBD2 (6 bases). Germline lookup yields CDR1 SGHTA and CDR2 FQGNSA. The V end was cut by 5 bases, the J end by 9 bases, with 20 bases between. The CDR3 loop spans 15 amino acids. The CDR3 region is CASSALTGRFGEQFF. The CDR3 DNA reads TGTGCCAGCAGCGCACTTACGGGGAGGTTTGGTGAGCAGTTCTTC. The variable domain in full, with the rest retrieved from reference TRBV7-2 and TRBJ2-1, is GAGVSQSPSNKVTEKGKDVELRCDPISGHTALYWYRQSLGQGLEFLIYFQGNSAPDKSGLPSDRFSAERTGGSVSTLTIQRTQQEDSAVYLCASSALTGRFGEQFFGPGTRLTVL.

The chain uses TRBV24-1 and TRBJ2-2, with D possibly TRBD1 on 6 matching bases. This CDR3 comprises 15 residues. The germline V and J ends were trimmed by 7 bases and 4 bases, with 15 bases remaining between them. Germline values: CDR1 KGHDR, CDR2 SFDVKD. The CDR3: CATSSWTDITGELFF. The CDR3 DNA sequence: TGTGCCACCAGCTCGTGGACAGACATCACCGGGGAGCTGTTTTTT.

This clone showed up just once. This chain joins TRBV6-5 and TRBJ2-3, with D uncertain. The CDR3 has 14 amino acids. Germline assignment: CDR1 MNHEY and CDR2 SVGAGI. V was pared by 5 bases and J by 2 bases, with 11 bases between. The CDR3 sequence is CASSTFSYTDTQYF. The CDR3 region has the DNA TGTGCCAGCAGTACCTTCAGCTACACAGATACGCAGTATTTT.

V is TRBV28 and J is TRBJ2-7; 10 bases align to TRBD1. Trimming removed 6 bases from V and 3 bases from J; junction bases left unmatched: 8. The germline V gene has CDR1 MDHEN and CDR2 SYDVKM. The length of the CDR3 is 15 residues. Here the CDR3 DNA reads TGTGCCAGCAGAGGGGGGGACAGGGGTATCTACGAGCAGTACTTC. It codes for CASRGGDRGIYEQYF.